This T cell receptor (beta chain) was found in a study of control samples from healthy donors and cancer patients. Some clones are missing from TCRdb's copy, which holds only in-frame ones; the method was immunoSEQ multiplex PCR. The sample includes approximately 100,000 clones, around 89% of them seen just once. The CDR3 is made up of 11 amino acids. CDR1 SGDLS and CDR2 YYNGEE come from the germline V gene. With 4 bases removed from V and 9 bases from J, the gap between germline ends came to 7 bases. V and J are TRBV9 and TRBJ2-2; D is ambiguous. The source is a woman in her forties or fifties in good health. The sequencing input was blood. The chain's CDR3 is CASSPGRELFF. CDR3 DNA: TGTGCCAGCAGCCCCGGAAGGGAGCTGTTTTTT.